These 14 T cell receptor beta chains came from one sample sequenced in a study of identical twins. TCRdb recomputed calls from the 5' RACE reads with MiXCR, one row per CDR3 protein. The repertoire includes under 350,000 distinct CDR3 sequences, over 8.5% of them detected once, and approximately 6.5% sits in the top ten. These data were also reused for a study on yellow fever vaccine responses in identical twins.

Material: CD8+ T cells sorted from blood. These receptors were collected from a woman younger than 30 in good health.

This clonotype was seen more than once but under ten times. The chain uses TRBV7-9 and TRBJ1-1; 9 nucleotides line up with TRBD1. V was clipped by 5 bases and J by 8 bases; unmatched bases: 12. The V gene's germline CDR1 is SEHNR and CDR2 FQNEAQ (reference sequence). The CDR3 extends over 15 amino acids. CDR3 sequence: CASSQLLGQGLEAFF. Written as DNA, the CDR3 is TGTGCCAGCAGCCAACTCTTGGGACAGGGCCTAGAAGCTTTCTTT.

In this sample, this clonotype turned up a few times. The V gene is TRBV28, the J gene TRBJ2-1; D gene uncertain. V was pared by 3 bases and J by 9 bases, with 6 bases between. Germline CDR1 is MDHEN and CDR2 is SYDVKM. The CDR3 sequence is 11 residues long. The CDR3, as DNA: TGTGCCAGCAGTTTTCTTTCTGAGCAGTTCTTC. Protein sequence: CASSFLSEQFF.

This clonotype was recorded many times. The rearrangement links TRBV4-2 to TRBJ2-7, with 11 bases lining up with TRBD2. Germline trimming cut 0 bases from V and 9 bases from J; bases unmatched to any gene: 4. From germline, CDR1 is LGHNA and CDR2 YNFKEQ. The CDR3 has 14 residues. The CDR3 spells CASSQDSGGEGQYF. DNA of the CDR3: TGTGCCAGCAGCCAAGATAGCGGGGGGGAGGGGCAGTACTTC.

The rearrangement uses TRBV11-3 and TRBJ2-7, with 13 bases lining up with TRBD2. Trimming removed 5 bases from V and 2 bases from J; junction bases left unmatched: 3. The germline gives CDR1 SGHNT, CDR2 YENEEA. The CDR3 sequence is 15 residues long. The DNA of the CDR3 is TGTGCCAGCAGCACCGGACTAGCGGGGGCCTACGAGCAGTACTTC. Amino acids: CASSTGLAGAYEQYF.

The table lists this clonotype with many counts. This chain uses TRBV7-2 with TRBJ2-1; no definite D call. Per the germline V gene, CDR1 is SGHTA and CDR2 is FQGNSA. CDR3 length: 13 amino acids. V was pared by 5 bases and J by 3 bases, with 8 bases between. Here the CDR3 reads CASSPPSYNEQFF. For the CDR3, the DNA is TGTGCCAGCAGCCCCCCTAGCTACAATGAGCAGTTCTTC.

This clonotype was seen a few times. This chain joins TRBV7-9 and TRBJ2-7; no reliable D call. The CDR3 runs to 12 residues. Per the germline V gene, CDR1 is SEHNR and CDR2 is FQNEAQ (reference sequence). V gave up 6 bases and J gave up 5 bases, with 11 bases separating them. CDR3 coding DNA: TGTGCCAGCAGTCCTGGGGTCCACGAGCAGTACTTC. It translates to CASSPGVHEQYF.

The chain uses TRBV29-1 and TRBJ2-7, with D perhaps TRBD1 (6 bases). Trimming removed 6 bases from V and 0 bases from J, with 12 bases in between. The germline CDR1 and CDR2 sequences are SQVTM and ANQGSEA. The CDR3 covers 13 residues. CDR3 coding DNA: TGCAGCGTCCTAACAGGGTTCTCCTACGAGCAGTACTTC. This sequence encodes CSVLTGFSYEQYF.

In this sample, this clonotype turned up many times. V is TRBV12-3 or TRBV12-4 and J is TRBJ2-2; TRBD2 matches 12 bases. V was pared by 7 bases and J by 10 bases, with 10 bases of the junction left unmatched. This CDR3 has 15 amino acids. In DNA, the CDR3 is TGTGCCAGCACCGTGACTAGCGGGAGTACGGAGGAGCTGTTTTTT. Its protein product is CASTVTSGSTEELFF.

A few counts support this clonotype. V and J are TRBV9 and TRBJ1-1, with TRBD1 matching over 8 bases. The CDR3 is 15 residues long. Germline CDR1 reads SGDLS; CDR2 reads YYNGEE. Trimming removed 3 bases from V and 10 bases from J; junction bases left unmatched: 14. CDR3 protein: CASSATGTGSGAAFF. The CDR3 coding sequence is TGTGCCAGCAGCGCAACCGGGACAGGCTCCGGTGCAGCTTTCTTT.

This clonotype came up many times. The chain couples TRBV9 to TRBJ2-1; perhaps D is TRBD1 or TRBD2 (5 bases each). Trimming stripped 1 base from V and 4 bases from J, with 21 bases between. Germline CDR1 reads SGDLS; CDR2 reads YYNGEE. This CDR3 is 18 amino acids long. CDR3 loop: CASSVSSRSGRIYNEQFF. The CDR3 DNA reads TGTGCCAGCAGCGTATCCTCCCGGTCGGGACGGATATACAATGAGCAGTTCTTC. Variable domain in full (rest from reference TRBV9 and TRBJ2-1): DSGVTQTPKHLITATGQRVTLRCSPRSGDLSVYWYQQSLDQGLQFLIQYYNGEERAKGNILERFSAQQFPDLHSELNLSSLELGDSALYFCASSVSSRSGRIYNEQFFGPGTRLTVL.

This clonotype appeared a few times. The chain couples TRBV29-1 to TRBJ2-5; maybe TRBD2 (8 bases). CDR1 and CDR2 (germline): SQVTM, ANQGSEA. The V and J ends lost 6 bases and 4 bases respectively, with 15 bases between them. The CDR3 consists of 13 residues. CDR3 protein: CSVRREGAETQYF. CDR3 nucleotides: TGCAGCGTCCGCCGGGAGGGGGCAGAGACCCAGTACTTC.

The chain recombines TRBV3-1 with TRBJ2-2; weak D call: TRBD2 (5 bases). CDR3 size: 15 residues. Germline V gene lookup returns CDR1 LGHDT and CDR2 YNNKEL (reference sequence). V was cut by 11 bases and J by 3 bases, with 19 bases left in between. CDR3 region: CASTLDLRDTGELFF. In DNA, the CDR3 is TGTGCCTCCACCCTGGACCTGAGGGACACCGGGGAGCTGTTTTTT. The complete variable domain, with remaining parts taken from reference TRBV3-1 and TRBJ2-2, reads DTAVSQTPKYLVTQMGNDKSIKCEQNLGHDTMYWYKQDSKKFLKIMFSYNNKELIINETVPNRFSPKSPDKAHLNLHINSLELGDSAVYFCASTLDLRDTGELFFGEGSRLTVL.

The V call is TRBV27, the J call TRBJ2-7; possibly TRBD1 or TRBD2 for D (5 bases each). Germline-derived CDR1 and CDR2 are MNHEY and SMNVEV (reference sequence). The ends were cut back, 5 bases at V and 3 bases at J, with 14 bases in the middle. This CDR3 is 14 amino acids long. Here the CDR3 reads CASSRPGPNYEQYF. The CDR3, as DNA: TGTGCCAGCAGTAGACCGGGACCGAACTACGAGCAGTACTTC.

The chain recombines TRBV6-5 with TRBJ1-2, with TRBD1 identical over 9 bases. J lost 5 bases, V lost 0 bases, and 10 bases had no gene match. CDR1 is MNHEY and CDR2 is SVGAGI in the germline V gene. There are 17 residues in the CDR3. In DNA, the CDR3 is TGTGCCAGCAGTTACTCGGTAGGGGACAGGGATGATTATGGCTACACCTTC. This codes for CASSYSVGDRDDYGYTF.